This T cell receptor (beta chain) was retrieved from a study of blood T cell repertoires in COVID-19. Assay used: immunoSEQ multiplex PCR; TCRdb lists only in-frame clones, some missing. The table includes about 250,000 clones, 86% detected once. The CDR3 extends over 14 amino acids. The germline V gene has CDR1 LGHNA and CDR2 YSLEER. V was shortened by 1 base and J by 0 bases, with 6 bases between the two germline ends. The genes are TRBV4-3 and TRBJ1-1, with D uncertain. This sequence was found in a woman between 55 and 75 years old who had recovered from COVID-19. The source material was peripheral blood. As DNA, the CDR3 is TGCGCCAGCAGCCAAGTAGCACTGAACACTGAAGCTTTCTTT. It is translated as CASSQVALNTEAFF.